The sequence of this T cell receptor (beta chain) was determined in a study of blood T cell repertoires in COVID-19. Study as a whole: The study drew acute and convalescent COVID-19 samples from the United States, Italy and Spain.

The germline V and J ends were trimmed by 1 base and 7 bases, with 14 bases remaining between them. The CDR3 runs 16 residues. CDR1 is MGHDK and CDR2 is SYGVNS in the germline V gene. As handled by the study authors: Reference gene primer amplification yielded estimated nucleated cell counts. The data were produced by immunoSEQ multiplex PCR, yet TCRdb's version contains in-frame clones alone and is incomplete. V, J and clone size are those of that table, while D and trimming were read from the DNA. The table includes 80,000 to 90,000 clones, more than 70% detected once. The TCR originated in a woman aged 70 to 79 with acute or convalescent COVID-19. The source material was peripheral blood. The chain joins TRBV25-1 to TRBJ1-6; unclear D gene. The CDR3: CASSEWEATGNSPLHF. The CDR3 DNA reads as TGTGCCAGCAGTGAATGGGAGGCTACGGGGAATTCACCCCTCCACTTT.